The rows below give T cell receptor beta chains drawn from one sample of a study of naive and memory T cell subsets. TCRdb re-called the UMI-ligation and nested PCR reads with MiXCR, one entry per CDR3 protein. The sample has 130,000 to 150,000 distinct CDR3 sequences, 22% seen once. The sample comprised naive CD4+ T cells from blood. These receptor sequences come from a human donor in good health. Both conserved end residues are part of each CDR3. D genes are given only for firm matches. A clone size is listed for some rows: how often the clone was seen (once, few, many), or a class if it is expanded.

j_call d_call clone_size v_call cdr3_nt cdr3_aa
TRBJ2-1 - - TRBV5-1 TGCGCCAGCAGACGGGACTACAATGAGCAGTTCTTC CASRRDYNEQFF
TRBJ2-1 TRBD2 many TRBV27 TGTGCCAGCACCGGGACTAGCGGGAGCTCCTACAATGAGCAGTTCTTC CASTGTSGSSYNEQFF
TRBJ1-6 TRBD1 few TRBV12-3/TRBV12-4 TGTGCCAGCAGTTTGAGGGGACAGAATAATTCACCCCTCCACTTT CASSLRGQNNSPLHF
TRBJ1-2 - few TRBV20-1 TGCAGTGCTAGGAGGCAGGGAAGCTATGGCTACACCTTC CSARRQGSYGYTF
TRBJ2-1 - few TRBV12-3/TRBV12-4 TGTGCCAGCAGTCCCGGGAAGGAGGTCTTCTTCTACAATGAGCAGTTCTTC CASSPGKEVFFYNEQFF
TRBJ2-3 TRBD2 - TRBV20-1 TGCAGTGCCGTAGGTCCTAGCGGGATGCGCACAGATACGCAGTATTTT CSAVGPSGMRTDTQYF
TRBJ2-1 TRBD2 many TRBV3-1 TGTGCCAGCCGGACTAGCGGGAGCTATGAGCAGTTCTTC CASRTSGSYEQFF
TRBJ2-3 - once TRBV12-3/TRBV12-4 TGTGCCAGCAGACAGGGTGGAGATACGCAGTATTTT CASRQGGDTQYF
TRBJ2-1 TRBD2 many TRBV6-2/TRBV6-3 TGTGCCAGCACCAAGAGACCGGGACTAGCGGACAATGAGCAGTTCTTC CASTKRPGLADNEQFF
TRBJ2-3 TRBD1 - TRBV11-2 TGTGCCAGCAGCCCGTGGACAGGGGCCGTCCCAATTGGCACAGATACGCAGTATTTT CASSPWTGAVPIGTDTQYF
TRBJ2-1 - - TRBV12-1 TGTGCCAGCAGCTTAATTGCCTTGACTAGCGGGGAAGACAATGAGCAGTTCTTC CASSLIALTSGEDNEQFF
TRBJ2-7 TRBD1 - TRBV6-2/TRBV6-3 TGTGCCAGCAGACCACCGGGACAGGGCGGCGAGCAGTACTTC CASRPPGQGGEQYF
TRBJ2-7 - - TRBV6-1 TGTGCCAGCAGTGAGGGACATCATACCTACGAGCAGTACTTC CASSEGHHTYEQYF
TRBJ2-1 TRBD2 many TRBV27 TGTGCCAGCAGTCCCAAGGGGGCTAGCGGGGCTTACAATGAGCAGTTCTTC CASSPKGASGAYNEQFF
TRBJ1-1 - - TRBV27 TGTGCCAGCAGTTTAAGAGGGTCCGGGGGTATCACTGAAGCTTTCTTT CASSLRGSGGITEAFF
TRBJ2-5 - - TRBV7-6 TGTGCCAGCAGCCCGGGTCCTACACGGGCCCTGCCGGAGACCCAGTACTTC CASSPGPTRALPETQYF
TRBJ2-5 - - TRBV6-5 TGTGCCAGCAGTTACTCGGTTCAGAGAGAGACCCAGTACTTC CASSYSVQRETQYF
TRBJ2-1 TRBD2 - TRBV20-1 TGCAGTGCCAGAGCCCGACTAGCGGGAGGGGATGAGCAGTTCTTC CSARARLAGGDEQFF
TRBJ2-7 TRBD1 few TRBV5-1 TGCGCCAGCAGCAGGACAGGGGTCCGGAGCGAGCAGTACTTC CASSRTGVRSEQYF
TRBJ2-5 TRBD2 - TRBV7-2 TGTGCCAGCAGCTTCTCCGGACTAGCGGGAGCTTTGTCGAACTTC CASSFSGLAGALSNF
TRBJ2-5 - - TRBV5-1 TGCGCCAGCAGCTCGAATACGCAAGAGACCCAGTACTTC CASSSNTQETQYF
TRBJ2-2 - - TRBV28 TGTGCCAGCAAACAGGGCTTTGACACCGGGGAGCTGTTTTTT CASKQGFDTGELFF
TRBJ2-3 TRBD1 - TRBV28 TGTGCCAGCAGTGCGGGCAGGGACAGGGGGCCTCAGGATACGCAGTATTTT CASSAGRDRGPQDTQYF
TRBJ2-7 TRBD2 few TRBV29-1 TGCAGCGTTAGCGGGAGGGGCTACGAGCAGTACTTC CSVSGRGYEQYF
TRBJ1-5 TRBD1 few TRBV25-1 TGTGCCAGCAGAGGACAGGGGCATACTCAGCCCCAGCATTTT CASRGQGHTQPQHF
TRBJ2-2 - - TRBV2 TGTGCCAGCAGTGAACGGTACAGGCCCGGTACCGGGGAGCTGTTTTTT CASSERYRPGTGELFF
TRBJ2-1 TRBD1 - TRBV20-1 TGCAGTGCTAGAGCCCCCCGACAGGGGAGGACCTACAATGAGCAGTTCTTC CSARAPRQGRTYNEQFF
TRBJ2-1 TRBD2 many TRBV24-1 TGTGCCACCCCCGGTGCTAGCGGGACCAATGAGCAGTTCTTC CATPGASGTNEQFF
TRBJ2-3 - many TRBV11-2 TGTGCCAGCAGCCGTCGGGTCACCCAGATAGATACGCAGTATTTT CASSRRVTQIDTQYF
TRBJ2-1 - - TRBV5-1 TGCGCCAGCAGCAAGGAAGGCAGGGAACTAGCTGAGCAGTTCTTC CASSKEGRELAEQFF
TRBJ2-1 TRBD2 once TRBV7-9 TGTGCCAGCAGCTTTGGTCGTCTAGCGGGAGGATACAATGAGCAGTTCTTC CASSFGRLAGGYNEQFF
TRBJ2-1 - few TRBV7-2 TGTGCCAGCAGCTTAGGAGGTCGGCAGTTCTTC CASSLGGRQFF
TRBJ2-3 - few TRBV6-1 TGTGCCAGCAGTTCACAGAGGGGGGGGACAGATACGCAGTATTTT CASSSQRGGTDTQYF
TRBJ2-2 - many TRBV19 TGTGCCAGTGGCCTTGGGTTGTCCACCGGGGAGCTGTTTTTT CASGLGLSTGELFF
TRBJ1-1 - - TRBV29-1 TGCAGCGTTGGACGTCGGTTGAACACTGAAGCTTTCTTT CSVGRRLNTEAFF
TRBJ1-1 TRBD1 few TRBV29-1 TGCAGCGCCCTCGGCGGGACAGGGGGCACGGACACTGAAGCTTTCTTT CSALGGTGGTDTEAFF
TRBJ2-4 - many TRBV19 TGTGCCAGTAGTAACAGCCTAGCCAAAAACATTCAGTACTTC CASSNSLAKNIQYF
TRBJ2-7 TRBD2 - TRBV18 TGTGCCAGCTCATCCCGGACTAGTCGCGAGCAGTACTTC CASSSRTSREQYF
TRBJ1-1 - - TRBV20-1 TGCAACCTGCGGCGTGGCAGGGAGATCACTGAAGCTTTCTTT CNLRRGREITEAFF
TRBJ2-7 - many TRBV29-1 TGCAGCGTGGGGGTACAGGGCCCGTCCTACGAGCAGTACTTC CSVGVQGPSYEQYF
TRBJ2-3 - - TRBV7-2 TGTGCCAGCAGCATTAGTTGGATGGGAGATACGCAGTATTTT CASSISWMGDTQYF
TRBJ1-4 - - TRBV3-1 TGTGCCAGCAGCCAAGAGTGGCGGGAAGCGAATGAAAAACTGTTTTTT CASSQEWREANEKLFF
TRBJ1-2 - - TRBV12-3/TRBV12-4 TGTGCCAGCAGTACGCAGGGGGGCTACACCTTC CASSTQGGYTF
TRBJ1-2 - - TRBV5-1 TGCGCCAGCAGTACAGGGTCGGGAGGCTACACCTTC CASSTGSGGYTF
TRBJ2-3 - - TRBV12-3/TRBV12-4 TGTGCCAGCAGTTTGGGCAGGGGTTTCACAGATACGCAGTATTTT CASSLGRGFTDTQYF
TRBJ2-4 - - TRBV18 TGTGCCAGCTCACCGGGAAACATTCAGTACTTC CASSPGNIQYF
TRBJ1-5 - - TRBV7-2 TGTGCCAGCAGCTTTGGGGGGGGGATCAATCAGCCCCAGCATTTT CASSFGGGINQPQHF
TRBJ1-5 - - TRBV6-1 TGTGCCAGCAGAGAAGGCAGCAATTATCAGCCCCAGCATTTT CASREGSNYQPQHF
TRBJ1-5 TRBD1 - TRBV9 TGTGCCAGCAGCGCTGGACAGGGGGCCTATCAGCCCCAGCATTTT CASSAGQGAYQPQHF
TRBJ2-3 TRBD1 - TRBV12-3/TRBV12-4 TGTGCCAGCAGTTTAAAGCGTGGGCAGGGGGCAAGGGATACGCAGTATTTT CASSLKRGQGARDTQYF
TRBJ2-1 - many TRBV5-1 TGCGCCAGCAGCTTTACGAGCGGACTGTACAATGAGCAGTTCTTC CASSFTSGLYNEQFF
TRBJ2-3 TRBD2 - TRBV7-9 TGTGCCAGCAGCCCCCAGTTAGCGGGAGCCTGGGGAGATACGCAGTATTTT CASSPQLAGAWGDTQYF
TRBJ2-1 - - TRBV20-1 TGCAGTGCCGTGGCGGTGGCGAGCTCCTACAATGAGCAGTTCTTC CSAVAVASSYNEQFF